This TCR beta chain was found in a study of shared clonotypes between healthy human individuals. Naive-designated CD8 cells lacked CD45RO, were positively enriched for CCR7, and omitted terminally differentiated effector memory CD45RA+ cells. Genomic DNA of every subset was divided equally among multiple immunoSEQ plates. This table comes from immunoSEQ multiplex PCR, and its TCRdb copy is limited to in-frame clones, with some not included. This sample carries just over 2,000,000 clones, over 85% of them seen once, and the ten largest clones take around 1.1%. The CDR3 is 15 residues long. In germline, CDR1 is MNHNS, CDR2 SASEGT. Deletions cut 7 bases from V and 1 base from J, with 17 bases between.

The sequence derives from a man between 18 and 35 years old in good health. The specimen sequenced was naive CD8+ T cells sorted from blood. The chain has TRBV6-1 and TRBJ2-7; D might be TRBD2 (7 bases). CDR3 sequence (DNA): TGTGCCAGCATTGGGAGGGGGACGGGGTCCTACGAGCAGTACTTC. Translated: CASIGRGTGSYEQYF.